Listed here is a single T cell receptor (beta chain). Patients with stable or active relapsing-remitting disease, all of them treatment-naive, made up the multiple sclerosis controls. These data originate in a study of CD8 T cells in Susac syndrome. Reverse transcription used roughly 0.45 to 1 ug RNA and random hexamers. Using its own MiXCR run on the immunoSEQ multiplex PCR reads, TCRdb lists one record per CDR3 protein. The sample contains about 130,000 distinct CDR3 sequences, under 95% of which appear only once. Between the trimmed V and J ends, which lost 6 bases and 8 bases, there was a span of 10 bases. CDR1 is LNHDA, CDR2 SQIVND, per germline (reference sequence). There are 11 residues in the CDR3.

The rearrangement uses TRBV19 and TRBJ1-2; D is unresolved. The sequence was obtained from a human donor with multiple sclerosis. Sequenced material: CD8+ T cells from PBMCs. CDR3 in DNA: TGTGCCAGTAGGGGCCCTCTCGGCTACACCTTC. Protein product: CASRGPLGYTF. The full variable domain, in which reference TRBV19 and TRBJ1-2 provide the parts outside the CDR3, is DGGITQSPKYLFRKEGQNVTLSCEQNLNHDAMYWYRQDPGQGLRLIYYSQIVNDFQKGDIAEGYSVSREKKESFPLTVTSAQKNPTAFYLCASRGPLGYTFGSGTRLTVV.